The TCR beta chain under discussion was sequenced for a study of blood T cell repertoires in COVID-19. In Seattle, patients joined the study during active infection and were tracked longitudinally. Methods used by the authors: Reference gene primers were amplified, and this amplification served to estimate nucleated cell counts. Data came from immunoSEQ multiplex PCR; TCRdb stores just in-frame clones and leaves some out. That table furnishes V, J and clone size, whereas the DNA furnished D and trimming. The sample shows approximately 210,000 clones, 85% to 95% of them seen only once. The length of the CDR3 is 19 residues. The ends lost 1 base at V and 4 bases at J; junction bases unmatched: 12. Looked up from germline, CDR1 is SGHTA and CDR2 is FQGTGA.

The sample taken for sequencing was peripheral blood. The origin of this receptor is a man between 25 and 39 years old with COVID-19, enrolled during active disease. The gene calls are TRBV7-3 and TRBJ2-2, with TRBD2 identical over 10 bases. CDR3 protein: CASSLNPQVAGGSTGELFF. The CDR3 DNA reads as TGTGCCAGCAGCTTAAACCCCCAGGTAGCGGGGGGTAGCACCGGGGAGCTGTTTTTT.